These 27 T cell receptor beta chains share one sample of origin, sequenced in a study of early T cells in non-severe SARS-CoV-2 infection. TCRdb itself ran the 5' RACE reads through MiXCR, one entry per CDR3 protein. The repertoire has around 57,000 distinct CDR3 sequences, approximately 11% of them found once; the top ten carry 1.5% to 2%. The sequencing input was whole blood. These receptors originate from an adult who was a healthcare worker with PCR-confirmed SARS-CoV-2 infection or an uninfected control (not recorded which).

This clonotype was seen at least ten times. The gene calls are TRBV13 and TRBJ2-7; D gene unclear. Trimming removed 5 bases from V and 3 bases from J, with 17 bases in between. The CDR3 consists of 15 residues. Germline V gene sequence: CDR1 PRHDT, CDR2 FYEKMQ (reference sequence). The CDR3 region is CASSHPAGRFYEQYF. CDR3 sequence (DNA): TGTGCCAGCAGCCACCCGGCAGGAAGGTTCTACGAGCAGTACTTC. Using reference TRBV13 and TRBJ2-7 for the parts outside the CDR3, the full variable domain is AAGVIQSPRHLIKEKRETATLKCYPIPRHDTVYWYQQGPGQDPQFLISFYEKMQSDKGSIPDRFSAQQFSDYHSELNMSSLELGDSALYFCASSHPAGRFYEQYFGPGTRLTVT.

At least ten counts were recorded for this clonotype. J is TRBJ1-1 and V is TRBV11-2; 9 bases are shared with TRBD1. In germline, CDR1 is SGHAT, CDR2 FQNNGV. V shed 4 bases, J shed 4 bases, and the junction held 4 bases outside the gene matches. The CDR3 contains 14 residues. The CDR3 sequence: CASSSRDRATEAFF. The CDR3 nucleotides are TGTGCCAGCAGCTCCCGGGACAGGGCCACTGAAGCTTTCTTT. Drawing the rest from reference TRBV11-2 and TRBJ1-1, the complete variable domain is EAGVAQSPRYKIIEKRQSVAFWCNPISGHATLYWYQQILGQGPKLLIQFQNNGVVDDSQLPKDRFSAERLKGVDSTLKIQPAKLEDSAVYLCASSSRDRATEAFFGQGTRLTVV.

This sequence joins TRBV4-3 and TRBJ1-1, with D perhaps TRBD1 (6 bases). Germline V lookup: CDR1 LGHNA, CDR2 YSLEER. V was clipped by 2 bases and J by 0 bases, with 13 bases between them. CDR3 length equals 16 residues. CDR3 sequence: CASSQMGDKMNTEAFF. The DNA for the CDR3 is TGCGCCAGCAGCCAAATGGGGGACAAAATGAACACTGAAGCTTTCTTT.

The gene calls are TRBV6-5 and TRBJ1-1, with TRBD1 matching 9 bases. The CDR3 length is 13 residues. Germline V gene data show CDR1 as MNHEY and CDR2 as SVGAGI. V lost 6 bases to trimming and J lost 5 bases; unmatched junction nucleotides: 4. The CDR3 DNA sequence: TGTGCCAGCAGCGGGACAGGGAGGACTGAAGCTTTCTTT. Translation: CASSGTGRTEAFF.

The CDR3 nucleotides are TGCGCCTGCTACCAGCGGGAGAACTATGGCTACACCTTC. It translates to CACYQRENYGYTF. V and J are TRBV29-1 and TRBJ1-2; D gene uncertain. Germline CDR1 and CDR2: SQVTM and ANQGSEA. This CDR3 has 13 amino acids.

This chain uses TRBV4-2 with TRBJ2-2, with 9 bases that match TRBD2. CDR1 and CDR2 from the germline V gene are LGHNA and YNFKEQ. The CDR3 extends over 16 amino acids. V dropped 0 bases and J dropped 8; count of bases not matched to a gene: 7. CDR3 DNA: TGTGCCAGCAGCCAAGAATTTCAGCGGGGGGCTGGGGAGCTGTTTTTT. Protein product: CASSQEFQRGAGELFF.

Ten or more counts support this clonotype. This chain links TRBV2 with TRBJ2-3; 14 positions match TRBD2. Losses at the gene ends were 7 bases for V and 2 bases for J; bases not matched to a gene: 5. The germline CDR1 and CDR2 sequences are SNHLY and FYNNEI. The length of the CDR3 is 16 residues. CDR3 nucleotide sequence: TGTGCCAGCATCGGGACTAGCGGGGGAACCACAGATACGCAGTATTTT. It specifies CASIGTSGGTTDTQYF.

Many counts were recorded for this clonotype. The chain links TRBV29-1 to TRBJ2-1; 7 nucleotides align to TRBD1. The J segment lost 2 bases and the V segment lost 4 bases, leaving 5 bases of the junction unmatched. CDR3 length: 14 residues. Germline lookup yields CDR1 SQVTM and CDR2 ANQGSEA. As DNA, the CDR3 is TGCAGCGTTGGGCAGGGGGACGCCTACAATGAGCAGTTCTTC. Amino acid sequence: CSVGQGDAYNEQFF.

The gene calls are TRBV6-6 and TRBJ2-3; possibly TRBD2 for D (5 bases). CDR3 size: 14 residues. In germline, CDR1 is MNHNY, CDR2 SVGAGI (reference sequence). The V gene lost 6 bases and the J gene lost 4 bases, with 14 bases spanning the gap. CDR3 nucleotide sequence: TGTGCCAGCAGCTCATTAGCGAGTGCAGATACGCAGTATTTT. It specifies CASSSLASADTQYF.

This clonotype came up many times. The genes are TRBV6-4 and TRBJ2-2, with 9 bases aligning to TRBD1. V lost 2 bases and J lost 4; bases outside the gene matches: 11. CDR1 MRHNA and CDR2 SNTAGT come from the germline V gene. The CDR3 runs 18 residues. DNA of the CDR3: TGTGCCAGCAGTGACACCCCGGGACAGGGCATGGGCACCGGGGAGCTGTTTTTT. Its protein product is CASSDTPGQGMGTGELFF.

The chain has TRBV29-1 and TRBJ2-5, with 9 nucleotides matching TRBD2. This CDR3 has 15 amino acids. The V and J ends lost 5 bases and 3 bases, in that order; junction bases with no gene match: 10. Germline V gene lookup returns CDR1 SQVTM and CDR2 ANQGSEA. CDR3 in DNA: TGCAGCGTTAGGGGAAGACTAGCGGCGAAAGAGACCCAGTACTTC. Translated, it gives CSVRGRLAAKETQYF. The whole variable domain, remainder taken from reference TRBV29-1 and TRBJ2-5, is SAVISQKPSRDICQRGTSLTIQCQVDSQVTMMFWYRQQPGQSLTLIATANQGSEATYESGFVIDKFPISRPNLTFSTLTVSNMSPEDSSIYLCSVRGRLAAKETQYFGPGTRLLVL.

This clonotype came up many times. The chain recombines TRBV9 with TRBJ2-7, with D tentatively TRBD1 (6 bases). This CDR3 is 14 amino acids long. Trimming stripped 3 bases from V and 2 bases from J, with 12 bases between. Germline CDR1 SGDLS, CDR2 YYNGEE. CDR3 bases: TGTGCCAGCAGCGCCACAGGGTCGCCCTACGAGCAGTACTTC. Its protein product is CASSATGSPYEQYF.

This clonotype was seen at least ten times. This rearrangement joins TRBV19 to TRBJ1-2; D unresolved. CDR3 size: 15 residues. Germline assignment: CDR1 LNHDA and CDR2 SQIVND (reference sequence). Trimming removed 2 bases at V and 4 bases at J, with 14 bases between. CDR3 amino acids: CASSIMGRTLYGYTF. The CDR3 coding sequence is TGTGCCAGTAGTATAATGGGCAGAACCCTCTATGGCTACACCTTC.

This clonotype came up many times. This could be a read error, since a much larger clone is one nucleotide away. The chain uses TRBV12-3 or TRBV12-4 and TRBJ1-2, with D perhaps matching TRBD1 (5 bases). With 3 bases removed from V and 2 bases from J, the gap between germline ends came to 7 bases. This CDR3 is built from 13 residues. For the CDR3, the DNA is TGTGCCAGCAGTTTCGCAGGGAACTATGGCTACACCTTC. As protein: CASSFAGNYGYTF.

This clonotype has ten or more counts. V and J are TRBV11-1 and TRBJ2-7; D uncertain. The V gene's germline CDR1 is SGHAT and CDR2 FQDESV (reference sequence). Trimming pared 1 base from V and 1 base from J, leaving 11 bases between. The CDR3 has 15 residues. The CDR3: CASSLEGSVSYEQYF. CDR3 coding DNA: TGTGCCAGCAGCTTAGAAGGTTCGGTTTCCTACGAGCAGTACTTC.

V usage is TRBV20-1 and J usage is TRBJ2-5; no firm D call. Trimming took off 2 bases at V and 2 bases at J, with 6 bases between the two ends. CDR3 length: 12 residues. Looked up from germline, CDR1 is DFQATT and CDR2 is SNEGSKA (reference sequence). The CDR3 is CSARNGQETQYF. In DNA form, the CDR3 reads TGCAGTGCTAGAAATGGACAAGAGACCCAGTACTTC.

The rearrangement uses TRBV30 and TRBJ1-1, with D possibly TRBD1 on 5 matching bases. Between the trimmed V and J ends, which lost 3 bases and 4 bases, there was a span of 9 bases. The CDR3 runs 12 residues. CDR1 GTSNPN and CDR2 SVGIG come from the germline V gene (reference sequence). The CDR3 sequence is CAWSERGTEAFF. Here the CDR3 DNA reads TGTGCCTGGAGCGAGAGGGGCACTGAAGCTTTCTTT.

Only a few counts were recorded for this clonotype. The chain employs TRBV20-1 and TRBJ2-7; 12 positions agree with TRBD2. V lost 3 bases to trimming and J lost 3 bases; unmatched junction nucleotides: 6. Germline V gives CDR1 DFQATT, CDR2 SNEGSKA (reference sequence). This CDR3 has 15 residues. For the CDR3, the DNA is TGCAGTGCTAGCCCGACTAGCGGGGGCGACTACGAGCAGTACTTC. It translates to CSASPTSGGDYEQYF.

Relative to its sample, this clonotype is medium-sized. The chain uses TRBV29-1 and TRBJ2-7; 7 bases map to TRBD1. The CDR3 loop spans 12 amino acids. V was pared by 7 bases and J by 3 bases, with 6 bases of the junction left unmatched. Looked up from germline, CDR1 is SQVTM and CDR2 is ANQGSEA. This CDR3 is CSARRQGYEQYF. CDR3 nucleotides: TGCAGCGCTAGAAGACAGGGCTACGAGCAGTACTTC.

This clonotype was seen repeatedly, ten times or more. This rearrangement joins TRBV7-9 to TRBJ2-2; 7 nucleotides align to TRBD1. The CDR3 is made up of 15 amino acids. Germline-derived CDR1 and CDR2 are SEHNR and FQNEAQ (reference sequence). Unmatched junction bases numbered 4, after V lost 6 bases and J lost 0 bases. The CDR3 loop is CASSRDRANTGELFF. DNA of the CDR3: TGTGCCAGCAGTCGCGACAGGGCGAACACCGGGGAGCTGTTTTTT.

This chain uses TRBV19 with TRBJ2-3; TRBD1 aligns across 9 bases. With 4 bases clipped from V and 4 bases from J, the junction kept 3 bases outside the gene matches. This CDR3 comprises 14 residues. CDR1 is LNHDA and CDR2 is SQIVND in the germline V gene (reference sequence). DNA of the CDR3: TGTGCCAGTAGTAACGGACAGGGGCCAGATACGCAGTATTTT. This codes for CASSNGQGPDTQYF.

This clonotype was picked up many times. The V and J genes are TRBV5-4 and TRBJ2-5; D possibly uses TRBD1 or TRBD2 (5 bases each). Per germline, CDR1 SGHNT and CDR2 YYREEE (reference sequence). Trimming took 4 bases from V and 5 from J, leaving 12 bases between them. This CDR3 spans 13 amino acids. The CDR3: CASSGGPGETQYF. The CDR3 nucleotides are TGTGCCAGCAGCGGGGGACCAGGGGAGACCCAGTACTTC.

The chain employs TRBV28 and TRBJ2-7, with 12 bases aligning to TRBD2. The ends lost 7 bases at V and 7 bases at J; junction bases unmatched: 11. CDR1 is MDHEN and CDR2 is SYDVKM in the germline V gene. The CDR3 totals 15 residues. CDR3 bases: TGTGCCAGCACCGGGGCTAGCGGGGGGGCATGGGAGCAGTACTTC. Protein: CASTGASGGAWEQYF.

At least ten counts were recorded for this clonotype. V usage is TRBV6-2 or TRBV6-3 and J usage is TRBJ2-1, with TRBD2 identical over 11 bases. CDR1 is MNHEY and CDR2 is SVGEGT in the germline V gene. The V and J ends lost 2 bases and 8 bases, in that order; junction bases with no gene match: 5. The CDR3 is 15 residues long. Written as DNA, the CDR3 is TGTGCCAGCAGTTACATAGCGGGGGGGTTACATGAGCAGTTCTTC. Translated, it gives CASSYIAGGLHEQFF.

V is TRBV6-4 and J is TRBJ2-5; 8 positions match TRBD1. The V segment lost 4 bases and the J segment 0 bases; nucleotides outside the gene matches: 16. Germline CDR1 and CDR2: MRHNA and SNTAGT. CDR3 size: 19 residues. CDR3 protein: CASSADRVGRLKYQETQYF. CDR3 nucleotide sequence: TGTGCCAGCAGTGCGGACAGGGTGGGACGGTTAAAGTACCAAGAGACCCAGTACTTC.

This clonotype appeared a few times. The chain couples TRBV6-5 to TRBJ2-2; possible D gene TRBD1, 6 bases. Trimming cost V 5 bases and J 4 bases, with 11 bases left between them. Germline V gene lookup returns CDR1 MNHEY and CDR2 SVGAGI. This CDR3 comprises 14 residues. The DNA for the CDR3 is TGTGCCAGCAGTCGACTGGACAGCACCGGGGAGCTGTTTTTT. Its protein is CASSRLDSTGELFF.

This clonotype has a count of ten or more. V usage is TRBV18 and J usage is TRBJ2-3; a weak D match, TRBD2 (7 bases). V lost 2 bases to trimming and J lost 4 bases, with 19 bases between them. Germline values: CDR1 KGHSH, CDR2 LQKENI. CDR3 length: 17 residues. CDR3 sequence reads: CASSPRPGGAGADTQYF. The CDR3 DNA reads TGTGCCAGCTCACCAAGGCCCGGGGGCGCGGGAGCAGATACGCAGTATTTT.